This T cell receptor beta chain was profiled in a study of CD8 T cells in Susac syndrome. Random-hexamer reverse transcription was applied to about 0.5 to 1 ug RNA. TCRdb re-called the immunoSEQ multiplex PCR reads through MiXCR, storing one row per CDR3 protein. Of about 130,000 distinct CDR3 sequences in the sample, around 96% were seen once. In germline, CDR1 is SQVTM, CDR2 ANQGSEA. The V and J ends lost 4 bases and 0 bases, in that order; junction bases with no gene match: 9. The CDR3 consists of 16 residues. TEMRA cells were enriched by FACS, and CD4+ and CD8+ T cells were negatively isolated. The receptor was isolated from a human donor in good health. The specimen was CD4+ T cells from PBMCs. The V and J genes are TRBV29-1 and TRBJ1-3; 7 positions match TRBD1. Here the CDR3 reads CSVATGTASSGNTIYF. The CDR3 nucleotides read TGCAGCGTTGCGACCGGGACAGCTAGCTCTGGAAACACCATATATTTT.